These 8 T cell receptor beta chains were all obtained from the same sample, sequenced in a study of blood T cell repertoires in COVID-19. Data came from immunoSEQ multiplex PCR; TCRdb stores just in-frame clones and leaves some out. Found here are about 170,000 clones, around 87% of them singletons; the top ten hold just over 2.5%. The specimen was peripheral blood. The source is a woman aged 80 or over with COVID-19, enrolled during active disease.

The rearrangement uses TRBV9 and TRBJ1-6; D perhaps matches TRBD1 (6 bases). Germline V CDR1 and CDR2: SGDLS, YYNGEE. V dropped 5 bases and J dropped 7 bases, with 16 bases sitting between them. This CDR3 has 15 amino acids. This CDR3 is CASSATGTPNSPLHF. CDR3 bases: TGTGCCAGCAGTGCCACCGGGACACCGAATTCACCCCTCCACTTT.

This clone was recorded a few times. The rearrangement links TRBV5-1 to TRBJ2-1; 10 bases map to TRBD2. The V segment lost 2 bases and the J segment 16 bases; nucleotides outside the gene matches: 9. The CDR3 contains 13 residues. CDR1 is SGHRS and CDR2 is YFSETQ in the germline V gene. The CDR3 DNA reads TGCGCCAGCAGCTTCTCTAGCGGGAGTTCGTGCTTCTTC. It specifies CASSFSSGSSCFF.

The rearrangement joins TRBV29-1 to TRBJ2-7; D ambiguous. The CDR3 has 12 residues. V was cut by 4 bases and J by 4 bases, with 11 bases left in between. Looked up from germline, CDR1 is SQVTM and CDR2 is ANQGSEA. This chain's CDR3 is CSVGSTDYEQYF. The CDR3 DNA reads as TGCAGCGTTGGATCGACTGATTACGAGCAGTACTTC.

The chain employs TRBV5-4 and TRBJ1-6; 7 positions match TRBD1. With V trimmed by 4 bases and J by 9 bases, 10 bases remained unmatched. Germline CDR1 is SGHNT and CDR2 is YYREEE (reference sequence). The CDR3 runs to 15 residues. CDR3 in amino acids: CASSEDRVWSSPLHF. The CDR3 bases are TGTGCCAGCAGCGAAGACAGGGTATGGAGTTCACCCCTCCACTTT.

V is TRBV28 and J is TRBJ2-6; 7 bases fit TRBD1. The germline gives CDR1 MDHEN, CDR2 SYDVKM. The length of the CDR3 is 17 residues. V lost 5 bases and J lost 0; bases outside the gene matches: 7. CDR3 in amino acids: CASSPPTGSSGANVLTF. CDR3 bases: TGTGCCAGCAGTCCTCCGACAGGGTCCTCTGGGGCCAACGTCCTGACTTTC.

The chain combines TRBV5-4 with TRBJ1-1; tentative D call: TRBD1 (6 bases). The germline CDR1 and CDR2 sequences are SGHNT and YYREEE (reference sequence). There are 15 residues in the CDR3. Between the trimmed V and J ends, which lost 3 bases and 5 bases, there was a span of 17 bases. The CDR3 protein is CASSYDGGGYTEAFF. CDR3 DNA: TGTGCCAGCAGCTATGATGGGGGGGGCTATACTGAAGCTTTCTTT.

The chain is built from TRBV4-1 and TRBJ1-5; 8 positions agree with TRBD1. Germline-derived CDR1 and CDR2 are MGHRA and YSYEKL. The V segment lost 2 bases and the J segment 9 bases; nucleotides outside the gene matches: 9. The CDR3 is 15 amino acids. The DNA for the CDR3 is TGCGCCAGCAGCCAAATCAAGACGACAGGGGCGCCCCAGCATTTT. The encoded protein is CASSQIKTTGAPQHF.

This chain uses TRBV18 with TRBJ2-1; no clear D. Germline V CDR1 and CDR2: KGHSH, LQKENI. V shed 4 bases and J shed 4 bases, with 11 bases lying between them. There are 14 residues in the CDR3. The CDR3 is CASSQDNSYNEQFF. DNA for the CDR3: TGTGCCAGCTCACAGGATAACAGTTACAATGAGCAGTTCTTC. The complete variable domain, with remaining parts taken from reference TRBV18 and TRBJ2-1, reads NAGVMQNPRHLVRRRGQEARLRCSPMKGHSHVYWYRQLPEEGLKFMVYLQKENIIDESGMPKERFSAEFPKEGPSILRIQQVVRGDSAAYFCASSQDNSYNEQFFGPGTRLTVL.